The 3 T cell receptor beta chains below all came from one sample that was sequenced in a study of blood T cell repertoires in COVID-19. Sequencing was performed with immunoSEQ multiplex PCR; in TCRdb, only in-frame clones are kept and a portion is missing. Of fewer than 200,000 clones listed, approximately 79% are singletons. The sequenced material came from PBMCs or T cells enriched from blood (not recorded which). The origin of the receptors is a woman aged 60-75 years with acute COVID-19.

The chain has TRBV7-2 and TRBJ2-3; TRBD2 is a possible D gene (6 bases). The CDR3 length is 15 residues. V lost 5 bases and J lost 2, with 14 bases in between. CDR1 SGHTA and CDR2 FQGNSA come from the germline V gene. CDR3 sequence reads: CASSRSGFDTDTQYF. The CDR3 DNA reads TGTGCCAGCAGCCGTAGCGGCTTTGACACAGATACGCAGTATTTT.

CDR3: CASSLDGITGNTIYF. The CDR3, as DNA: TGTGCCAGCAGCTTAGACGGGATCACTGGAAACACCATATATTTT. V and J are TRBV7-2 and TRBJ1-3; D is unresolved. Germline V lookup: CDR1 SGHTA, CDR2 FQGNSA. There are 15 residues in the CDR3. V gave up 1 base and J gave up 2 bases, with 9 bases separating them.

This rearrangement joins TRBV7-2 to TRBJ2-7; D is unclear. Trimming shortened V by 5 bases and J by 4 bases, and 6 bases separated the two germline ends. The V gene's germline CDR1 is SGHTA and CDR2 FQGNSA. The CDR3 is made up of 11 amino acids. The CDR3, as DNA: TGTGCCAGCAGCCCCCGTTACGAGCAGTACTTC. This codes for CASSPRYEQYF.